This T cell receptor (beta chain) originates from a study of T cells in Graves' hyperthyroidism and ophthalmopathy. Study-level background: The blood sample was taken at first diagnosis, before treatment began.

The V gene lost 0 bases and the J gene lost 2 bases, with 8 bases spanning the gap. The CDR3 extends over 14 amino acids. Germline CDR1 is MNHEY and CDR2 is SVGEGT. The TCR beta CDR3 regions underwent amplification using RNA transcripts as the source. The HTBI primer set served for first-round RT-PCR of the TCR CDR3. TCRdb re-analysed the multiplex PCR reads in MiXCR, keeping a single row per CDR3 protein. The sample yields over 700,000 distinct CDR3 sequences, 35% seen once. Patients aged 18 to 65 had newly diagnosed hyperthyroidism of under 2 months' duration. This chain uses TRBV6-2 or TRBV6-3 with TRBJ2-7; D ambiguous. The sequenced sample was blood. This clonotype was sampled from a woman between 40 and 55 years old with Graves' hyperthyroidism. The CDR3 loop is CASSYSSHPYEQYF. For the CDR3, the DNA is TGTGCCAGCAGTTACTCGAGCCACCCCTACGAGCAGTACTTC.